This record covers a single TCR beta chain. These data are taken from a study of shared clonotypes between healthy human individuals. Germline V gene sequence: CDR1 ENHRY, CDR2 SYGVKD. V shed 7 bases and J shed 7 bases, with 17 bases lying between them. This CDR3 comprises 14 residues. Genomic DNA for unsorted samples, which was extracted with the QIAamp DNA Blood Mini kit, came from around 100 million PBMCs. Deep was the level used in running the assay. Sequencing used immunoSEQ multiplex PCR; TCRdb keeps in-frame clones, though not all of them. Here the sample spans about 500,000 clones, roughly three quarters being singletons.

The chain joins TRBV10-3 to TRBJ2-1, with unresolved D. The sequencing sample was made of PBMCs. The receptor was isolated from a woman aged 40 to 50 in good health. Some clones in this sample may be carry-over from other donors' samples. CDR3 sequence: CAINPRWWGNEQFF. CDR3 in DNA: TGTGCCATCAACCCCCGGTGGTGGGGTAATGAGCAGTTCTTC.